This T cell receptor (beta chain) stems from a study of blood T cell repertoires in COVID-19. The overall study: T cells, B-cell-depleted T cells, or PBMCs provided the cDNA or gDNA that served as material.

Per the authors' pipeline: Cell counts per sample came from amplifying reference gene primers. Profiled with immunoSEQ multiplex PCR; TCRdb holds only in-frame clones, not every one. Clonal size and the V and J genes are those of that table, whereas D and trimming came from the DNA. The sample lists about 440,000 clones; about 85% were seen once. Germline V gives CDR1 GTSNPN, CDR2 SVGIG (reference sequence). V lost 2 bases and J lost 6, with 8 bases in between. The CDR3 spans 12 residues. The J gene is TRBJ1-5, the V gene TRBV30; a weak D match, TRBD1 (6 bases). This TCR was recovered from a woman in her late teens or twenties with acute COVID-19. The sample taken for sequencing was PBMCs or T cells enriched from blood (not recorded which). CDR3 sequence: CAWSQGSQPQHF. Written as DNA, the CDR3 is TGTGCCTGGAGTCAGGGGAGTCAGCCCCAGCATTTT.